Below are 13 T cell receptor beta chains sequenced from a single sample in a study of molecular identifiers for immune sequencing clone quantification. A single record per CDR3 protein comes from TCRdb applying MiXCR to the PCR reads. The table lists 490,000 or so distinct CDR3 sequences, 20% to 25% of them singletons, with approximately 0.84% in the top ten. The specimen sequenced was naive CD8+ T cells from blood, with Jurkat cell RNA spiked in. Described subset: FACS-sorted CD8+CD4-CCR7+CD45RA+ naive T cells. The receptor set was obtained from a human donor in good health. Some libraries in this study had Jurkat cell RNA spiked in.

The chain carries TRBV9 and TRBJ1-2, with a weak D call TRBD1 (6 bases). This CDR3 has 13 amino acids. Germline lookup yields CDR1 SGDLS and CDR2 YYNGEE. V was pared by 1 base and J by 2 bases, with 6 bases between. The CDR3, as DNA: TGTGCCAGCAGCGTACAGGGGAACTATGGCTACACCTTC. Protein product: CASSVQGNYGYTF.

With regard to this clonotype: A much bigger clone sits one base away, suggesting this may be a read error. The CDR3 DNA reads as TGCAGTGCTAGAGAGTCGGAGGACAGGGTTCTCTCACCCCTCCGCTTT. Its translation is CSARESEDRVLSPLRF. The gene calls are TRBV20-1 and TRBJ1-6; 8 positions agree with TRBD1. The V gene's germline CDR1 is DFQATT and CDR2 SNEGSKA (reference sequence). The CDR3 length is 16 residues.

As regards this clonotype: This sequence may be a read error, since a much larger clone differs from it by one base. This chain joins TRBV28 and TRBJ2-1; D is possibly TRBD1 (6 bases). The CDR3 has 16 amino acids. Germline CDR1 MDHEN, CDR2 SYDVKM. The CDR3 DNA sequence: TGTACCAGCAGTTTGTTGGGGGCAAGCTCCTACAATGAGCAGTTCTTC. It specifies CTSSLLGASSYNEQFF.

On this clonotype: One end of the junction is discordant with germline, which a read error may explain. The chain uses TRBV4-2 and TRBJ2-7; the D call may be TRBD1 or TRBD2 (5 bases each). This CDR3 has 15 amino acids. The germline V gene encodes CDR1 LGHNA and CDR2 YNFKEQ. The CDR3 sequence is CACSQRDDSPYEQYF. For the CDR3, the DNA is TGTGCCTGCAGCCAAAGGGACGATTCCCCCTACGAGCAGTACTTC.

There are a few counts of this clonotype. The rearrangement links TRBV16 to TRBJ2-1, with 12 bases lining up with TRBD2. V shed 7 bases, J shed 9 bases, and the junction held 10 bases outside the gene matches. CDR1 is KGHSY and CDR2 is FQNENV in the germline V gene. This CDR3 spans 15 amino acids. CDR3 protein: CASTPPRLAGVEQFF. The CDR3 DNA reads TGTGCCAGCACCCCCCCGAGACTAGCGGGAGTTGAGCAGTTCTTC. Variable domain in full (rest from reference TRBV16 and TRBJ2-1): GEEVAQTPKHLVRGEGQKAKLYCAPIKGHSYVFWYQQVLKNEFKFLISFQNENVFDETGMPKERFSAKCLPNSPCSLEIQATKLEDSAVYFCASTPPRLAGVEQFFGPGTRLTVL.

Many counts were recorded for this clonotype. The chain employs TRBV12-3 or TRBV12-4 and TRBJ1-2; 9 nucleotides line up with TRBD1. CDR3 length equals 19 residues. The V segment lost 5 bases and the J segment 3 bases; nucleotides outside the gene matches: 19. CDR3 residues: CASSPTFLGQGSADYGYTF. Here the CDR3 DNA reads TGTGCCAGCAGTCCGACCTTCTTGGGACAGGGTTCCGCGGACTATGGCTACACCTTC.

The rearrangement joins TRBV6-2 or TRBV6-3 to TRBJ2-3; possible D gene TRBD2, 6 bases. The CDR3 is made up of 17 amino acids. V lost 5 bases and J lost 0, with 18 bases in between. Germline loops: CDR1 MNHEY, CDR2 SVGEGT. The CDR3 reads CASSPPGTPTSTDTQYF. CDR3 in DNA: TGTGCCAGCAGTCCACCTGGGACTCCAACTAGCACAGATACGCAGTATTTT.

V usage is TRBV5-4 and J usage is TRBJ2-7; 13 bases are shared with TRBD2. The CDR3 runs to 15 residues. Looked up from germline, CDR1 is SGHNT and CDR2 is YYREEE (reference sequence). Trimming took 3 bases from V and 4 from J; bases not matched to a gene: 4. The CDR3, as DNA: TGTGCCAGCAGCTGGAGGACTAGCGGGAGTTACGAGCAGTACTTC. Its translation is CASSWRTSGSYEQYF.

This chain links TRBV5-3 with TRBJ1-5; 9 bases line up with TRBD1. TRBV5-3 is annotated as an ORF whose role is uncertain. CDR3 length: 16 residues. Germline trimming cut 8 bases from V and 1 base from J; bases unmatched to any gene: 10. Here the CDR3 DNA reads TGTGCCAGCAGCCTCGCGACAGGGGGGAGCAATCAGCCCCAGCATTTT. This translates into CASSLATGGSNQPQHF.

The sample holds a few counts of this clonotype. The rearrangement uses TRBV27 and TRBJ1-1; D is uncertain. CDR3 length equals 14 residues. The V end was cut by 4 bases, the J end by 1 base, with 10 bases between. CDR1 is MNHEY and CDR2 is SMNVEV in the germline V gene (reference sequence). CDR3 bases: TGTGCCAGCAGTTGGGCGACGGCGAACACTGAAGCTTTCTTT. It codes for CASSWATANTEAFF.

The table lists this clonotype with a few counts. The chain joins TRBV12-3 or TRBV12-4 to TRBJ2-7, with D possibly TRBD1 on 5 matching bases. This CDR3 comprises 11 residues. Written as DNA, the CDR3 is TGTGCGTCAGGGTCCCCATACGAGCAGTACTTC. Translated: CASGSPYEQYF.

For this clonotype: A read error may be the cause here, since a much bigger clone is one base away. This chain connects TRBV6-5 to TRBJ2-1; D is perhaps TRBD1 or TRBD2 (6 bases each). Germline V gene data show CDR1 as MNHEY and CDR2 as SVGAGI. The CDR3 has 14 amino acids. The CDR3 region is CASTEGGSYNGQFF. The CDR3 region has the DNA TGTGCCAGCACGGAGGGGGGATCCTACAATGGGCAGTTCTTC.

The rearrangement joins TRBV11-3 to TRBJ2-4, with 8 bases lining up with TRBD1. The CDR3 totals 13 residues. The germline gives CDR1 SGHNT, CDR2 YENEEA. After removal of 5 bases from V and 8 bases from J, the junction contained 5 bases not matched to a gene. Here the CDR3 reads CASSPRTGHIQYF. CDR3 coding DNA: TGTGCCAGCAGCCCTCGGACAGGGCACATTCAGTACTTC.